The source of this T cell receptor beta chain is a study of beta chain features in type 1 diabetes. Study-level results: High-TCR-expressing cells could be over-represented by cDNA sequencing. There was a moderate but significant shortening of TCRB CDR3s in all four CD4+ subsets of Type 1 diabetes patients.

There are 13 residues in the CDR3. Trimming cost V 3 bases and J 6 bases; bases outside gene matches: 5. Germline V gives CDR1 SGHNT, CDR2 YYREEE (reference sequence). The collection from each donor was one heparinised blood draw averaging about 116 mL. This clone was detected once. Its antigen is unidentified. Expressed TCRB transcripts were sequenced after all isolated RNA was converted to cDNA. The data were produced by immunoSEQ multiplex PCR, yet TCRdb's version contains in-frame clones alone and is incomplete. Of about 390,000 clones in the sample, 9.6% are singletons; the top ten hold about 0.64%.

The chain recombines TRBV5-4 with TRBJ1-2; 7 positions match TRBD1. What was sequenced was central memory CD4+ T cells from blood. This TCR was recovered from a man younger than 40 with type 1 diabetes. The DNA for the CDR3 is TGTGCCAGCAGCTCTACGACAGGGAATGGCTACACCTTC. This gives the protein CASSSTTGNGYTF. Supplemented by reference TRBV5-4 and TRBJ1-2, the full variable domain reads ETGVTQSPTHLIKTRGQQVTLRCSSQSGHNTVSWYQQALGQGPQFIFQYYREEENGRGNFPPRFSGLQFPNYSSELNVNALELDDSALYLCASSSTTGNGYTFGSGTRLTVV.